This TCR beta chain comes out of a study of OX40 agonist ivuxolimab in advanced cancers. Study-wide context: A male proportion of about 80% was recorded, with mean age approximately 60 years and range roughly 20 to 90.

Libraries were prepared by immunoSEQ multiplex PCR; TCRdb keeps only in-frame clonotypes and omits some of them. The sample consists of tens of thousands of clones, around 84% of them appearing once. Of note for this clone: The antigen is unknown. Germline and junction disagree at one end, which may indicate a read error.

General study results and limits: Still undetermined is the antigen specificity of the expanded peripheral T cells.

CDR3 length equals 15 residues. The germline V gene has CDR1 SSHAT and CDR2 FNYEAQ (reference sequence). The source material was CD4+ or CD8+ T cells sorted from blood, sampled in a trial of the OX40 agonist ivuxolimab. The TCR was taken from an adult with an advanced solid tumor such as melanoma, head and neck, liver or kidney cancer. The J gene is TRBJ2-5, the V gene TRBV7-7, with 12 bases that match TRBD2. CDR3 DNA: TGTGCTAGCAGCTCCGGACTAGCGGGACAAGAGACCCAGTACTTC. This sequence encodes CASSSGLAGQETQYF.